This T cell receptor (beta chain) stems from a study of technical replicates of blood from several donors. TCRdb's table, derived via immunoSEQ multiplex PCR, lists solely in-frame clones and lacks some. This sample has tens of thousands of clones, with 98% found just once. The sequenced sample consisted of T cells isolated from PBMCs. This clonotype was obtained from a human donor in good health.

CDR3 nucleotides: TGTGCCAGCAGCTTGGATGGGCTAGCTTTCCACGAGCAGTACTTC. Its translation: CASSLDGLAFHEQYF. The genes are TRBV7-9 and TRBJ2-7, with D perhaps TRBD2 (5 bases). Germline V gene sequence: CDR1 SEHNR, CDR2 FQNEAQ (reference sequence). CDR3 size: 15 residues. The ends were cut back, 3 bases at V and 5 bases at J, with 17 bases in the middle.